The subject of this entry is one TCR beta chain. The CDR3 is 15 amino acids. The germline V gene encodes CDR1 SGHAT and CDR2 FQNNGV. V lost 6 bases to trimming and J lost 3 bases; unmatched junction nucleotides: 8. TCRdb's copy holds only in-frame clones and misses some; the assay was immunoSEQ multiplex PCR. The table records about 100,000 clones, around 87% of them present only once. The data belong to a study of blood T cell repertoires in COVID-19. Sequences were obtained from peripheral blood. The sequence derives from a woman aged 25-40 years with acute or convalescent COVID-19. The rearrangement joins TRBV11-2 to TRBJ2-1; 7 bases align to TRBD2. The DNA for the CDR3 is TGTGCCAGCAGATACTGGGGGGGAATCTACAATGAGCAGTTCTTC. Translation gives CASRYWGGIYNEQFF. Supplemented by reference TRBV11-2 and TRBJ2-1, the full variable domain reads EAGVAQSPRYKIIEKRQSVAFWCNPISGHATLYWYQQILGQGPKLLIQFQNNGVVDDSQLPKDRFSAERLKGVDSTLKIQPAKLEDSAVYLCASRYWGGIYNEQFFGPGTRLTVL.